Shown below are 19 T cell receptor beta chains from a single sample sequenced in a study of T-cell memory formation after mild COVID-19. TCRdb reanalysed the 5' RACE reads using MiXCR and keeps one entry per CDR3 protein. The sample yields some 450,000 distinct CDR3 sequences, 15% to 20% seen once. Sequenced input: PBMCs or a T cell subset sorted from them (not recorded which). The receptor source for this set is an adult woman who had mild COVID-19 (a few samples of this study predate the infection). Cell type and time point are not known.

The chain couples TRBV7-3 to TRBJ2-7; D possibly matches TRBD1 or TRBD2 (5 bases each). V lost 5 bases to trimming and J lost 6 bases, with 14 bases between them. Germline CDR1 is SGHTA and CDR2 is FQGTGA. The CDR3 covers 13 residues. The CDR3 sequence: CASSPRFGGEQYF. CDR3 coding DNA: TGTGCCAGCAGCCCCCGGTTTGGGGGCGAGCAGTACTTC.

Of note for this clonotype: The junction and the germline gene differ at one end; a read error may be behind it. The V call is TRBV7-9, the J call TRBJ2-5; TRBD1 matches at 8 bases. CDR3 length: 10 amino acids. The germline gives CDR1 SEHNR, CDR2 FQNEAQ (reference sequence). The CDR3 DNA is TGTGCCAGCGGCCAGGGGGCCCAGTCCTTC. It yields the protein CASGQGAQSF.

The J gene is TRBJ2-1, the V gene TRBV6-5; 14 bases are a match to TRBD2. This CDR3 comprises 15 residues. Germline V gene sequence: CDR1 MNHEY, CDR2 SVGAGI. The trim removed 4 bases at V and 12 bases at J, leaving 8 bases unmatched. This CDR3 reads CASSSGTSGGSTQFF. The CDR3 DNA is TGTGCCAGCAGTTCCGGGACTAGCGGGGGTTCGACGCAGTTCTTC.

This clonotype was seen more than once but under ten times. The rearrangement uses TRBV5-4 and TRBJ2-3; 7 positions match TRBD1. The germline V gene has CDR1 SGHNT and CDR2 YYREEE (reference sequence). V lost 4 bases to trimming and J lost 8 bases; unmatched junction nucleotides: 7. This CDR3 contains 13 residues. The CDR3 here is CASSVKGGGTQYF. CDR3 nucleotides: TGTGCCAGCAGCGTAAAAGGGGGCGGTACGCAGTATTTT. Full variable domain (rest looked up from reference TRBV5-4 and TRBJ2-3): ETGVTQSPTHLIKTRGQQVTLRCSSQSGHNTVSWYQQALGQGPQFIFQYYREEENGRGNFPPRFSGLQFPNYSSELNVNALELDDSALYLCASSVKGGGTQYFGPGTRLTVL.

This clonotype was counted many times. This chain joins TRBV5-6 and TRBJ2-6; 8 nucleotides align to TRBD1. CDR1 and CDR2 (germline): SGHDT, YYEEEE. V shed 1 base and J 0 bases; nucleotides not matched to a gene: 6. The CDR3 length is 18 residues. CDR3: CASSLRTGIPSGANVLTF. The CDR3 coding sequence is TGTGCCAGCAGCTTGCGGACAGGGATCCCCTCTGGGGCCAACGTCCTGACTTTC.

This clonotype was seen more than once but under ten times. For the CDR3, the DNA is TGCGCCAGCAGCTTGGTATGGAACACCGGGGAGCTGTTTTTT. As protein: CASSLVWNTGELFF. The V gene is TRBV5-1, the J gene TRBJ2-2, with D uncertain. This CDR3 is 14 amino acids long. Germline V gives CDR1 SGHRS, CDR2 YFSETQ. V dropped 0 bases and J dropped 1 base, with 4 bases sitting between them.

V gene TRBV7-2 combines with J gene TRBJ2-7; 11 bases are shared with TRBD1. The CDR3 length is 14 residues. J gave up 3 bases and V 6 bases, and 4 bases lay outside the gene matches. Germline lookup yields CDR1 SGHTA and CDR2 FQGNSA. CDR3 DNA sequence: TGTGCCAGCAGTTGGGGACAGGGGGTCTACGAGCAGTACTTC. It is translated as CASSWGQGVYEQYF.

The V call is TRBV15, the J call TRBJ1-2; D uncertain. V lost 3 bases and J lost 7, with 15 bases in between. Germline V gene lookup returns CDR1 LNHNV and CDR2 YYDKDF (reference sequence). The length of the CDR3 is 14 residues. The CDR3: CATSSPLRAGGYTF. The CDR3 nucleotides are TGTGCCACCAGCAGCCCCCTGAGGGCGGGTGGCTACACCTTC.

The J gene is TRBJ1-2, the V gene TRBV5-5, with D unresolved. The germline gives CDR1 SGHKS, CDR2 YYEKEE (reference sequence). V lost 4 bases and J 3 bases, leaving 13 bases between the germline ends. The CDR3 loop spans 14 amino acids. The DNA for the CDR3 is TGTGCCAGCAGCCTGGTGCATTCTGACTATGGCTACACCTTC. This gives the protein CASSLVHSDYGYTF.

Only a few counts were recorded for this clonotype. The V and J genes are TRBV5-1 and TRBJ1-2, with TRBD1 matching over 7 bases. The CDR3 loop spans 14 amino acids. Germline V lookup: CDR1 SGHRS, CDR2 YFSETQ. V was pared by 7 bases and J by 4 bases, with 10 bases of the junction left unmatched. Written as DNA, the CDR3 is TGCGCCAGCCAACCCCGTGCAGGGGGCTATGGCTACACCTTC. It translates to CASQPRAGGYGYTF.

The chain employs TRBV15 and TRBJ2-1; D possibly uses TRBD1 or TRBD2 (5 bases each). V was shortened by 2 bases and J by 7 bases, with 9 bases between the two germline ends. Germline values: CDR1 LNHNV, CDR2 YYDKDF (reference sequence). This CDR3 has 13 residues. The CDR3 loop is CATSRPWGNEQFF. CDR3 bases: TGTGCCACCAGCAGACCCTGGGGGAATGAGCAGTTCTTC.

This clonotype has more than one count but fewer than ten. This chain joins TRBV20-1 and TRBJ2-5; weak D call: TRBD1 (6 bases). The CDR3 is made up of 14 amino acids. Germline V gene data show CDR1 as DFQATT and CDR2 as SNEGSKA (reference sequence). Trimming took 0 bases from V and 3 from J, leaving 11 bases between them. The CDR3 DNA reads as TGCAGTGCTAGAGATGTCAGGGGTAAAGAGACCCAGTACTTC. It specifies CSARDVRGKETQYF.

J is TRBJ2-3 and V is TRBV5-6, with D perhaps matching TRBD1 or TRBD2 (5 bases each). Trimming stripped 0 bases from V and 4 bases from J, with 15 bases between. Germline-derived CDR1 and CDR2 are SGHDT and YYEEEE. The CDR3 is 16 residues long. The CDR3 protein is CASSLGAGRLPDTQYF. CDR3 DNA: TGTGCCAGCAGCTTGGGGGCAGGGAGATTGCCAGATACGCAGTATTTT. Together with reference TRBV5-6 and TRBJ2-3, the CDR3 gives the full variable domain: DAGVTQSPTHLIKTRGQQVTLRCSPKSGHDTVSWYQQALGQGPQFIFQYYEEEERQRGNFPDRFSGHQFPNYSSELNVNALLLGDSALYLCASSLGAGRLPDTQYFGPGTRLTVL.

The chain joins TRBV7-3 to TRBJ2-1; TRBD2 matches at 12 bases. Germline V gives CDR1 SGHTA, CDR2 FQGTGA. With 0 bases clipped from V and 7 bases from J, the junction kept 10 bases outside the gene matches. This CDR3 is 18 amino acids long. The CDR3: CASSLTPRTSGKANEQFF. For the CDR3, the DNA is TGTGCCAGCAGCTTAACTCCACGGACTAGCGGGAAGGCGAATGAGCAGTTCTTC. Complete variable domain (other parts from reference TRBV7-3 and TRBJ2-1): GAGVSQTPSNKVTEKGKYVELRCDPISGHTALYWYRQSLGQGPEFLIYFQGTGAADDSGLPNDRFFAVRPEGSVSTLKIQRTERGDSAVYLCASSLTPRTSGKANEQFFGPGTRLTVL.

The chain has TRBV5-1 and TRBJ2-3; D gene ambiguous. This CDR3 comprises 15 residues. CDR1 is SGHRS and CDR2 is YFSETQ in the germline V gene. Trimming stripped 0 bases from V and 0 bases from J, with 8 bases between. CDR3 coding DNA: TGCGCCAGCAGCTTGGAGGATTCGAGCACAGATACGCAGTATTTT. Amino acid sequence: CASSLEDSSTDTQYF.

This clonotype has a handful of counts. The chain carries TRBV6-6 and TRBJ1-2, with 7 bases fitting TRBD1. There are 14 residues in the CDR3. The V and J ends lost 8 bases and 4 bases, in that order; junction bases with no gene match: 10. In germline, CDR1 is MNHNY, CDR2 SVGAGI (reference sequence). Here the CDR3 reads CASSLSGQTYGYTF. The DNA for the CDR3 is TGTGCCAGCTCCCTTTCGGGACAGACCTATGGCTACACCTTC.

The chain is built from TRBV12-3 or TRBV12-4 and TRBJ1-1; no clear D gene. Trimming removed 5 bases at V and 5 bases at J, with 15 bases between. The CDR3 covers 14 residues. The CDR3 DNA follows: TGTGCCAGCAGTCTAACTGACGACGCAACTGAAGCTTTCTTT. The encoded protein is CASSLTDDATEAFF.

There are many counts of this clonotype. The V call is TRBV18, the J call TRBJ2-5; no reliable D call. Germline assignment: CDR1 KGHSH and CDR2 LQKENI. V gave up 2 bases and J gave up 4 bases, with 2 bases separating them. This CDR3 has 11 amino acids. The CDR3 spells CASSPSETQYF. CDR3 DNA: TGTGCCAGCTCACCATCAGAGACCCAGTACTTC.

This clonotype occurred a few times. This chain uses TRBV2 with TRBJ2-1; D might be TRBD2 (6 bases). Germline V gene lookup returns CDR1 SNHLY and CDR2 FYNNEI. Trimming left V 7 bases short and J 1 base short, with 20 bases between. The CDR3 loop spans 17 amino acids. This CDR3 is CASNDGGEPPSYNEQFF. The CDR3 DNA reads TGTGCCAGCAACGACGGCGGGGAGCCCCCTTCCTACAATGAGCAGTTCTTC.